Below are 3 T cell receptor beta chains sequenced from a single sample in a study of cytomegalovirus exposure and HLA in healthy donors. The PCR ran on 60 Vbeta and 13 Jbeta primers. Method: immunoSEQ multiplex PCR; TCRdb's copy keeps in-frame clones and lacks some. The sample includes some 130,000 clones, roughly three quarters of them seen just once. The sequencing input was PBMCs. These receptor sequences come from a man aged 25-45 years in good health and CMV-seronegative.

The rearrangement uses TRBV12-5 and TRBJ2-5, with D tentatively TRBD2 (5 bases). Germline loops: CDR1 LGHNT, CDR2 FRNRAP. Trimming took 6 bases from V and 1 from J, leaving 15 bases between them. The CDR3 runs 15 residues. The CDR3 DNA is TGTGCTAGTGGAACTAGAGCGGAATTCCAAGAGACCCAGTACTTC. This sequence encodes CASGTRAEFQETQYF.

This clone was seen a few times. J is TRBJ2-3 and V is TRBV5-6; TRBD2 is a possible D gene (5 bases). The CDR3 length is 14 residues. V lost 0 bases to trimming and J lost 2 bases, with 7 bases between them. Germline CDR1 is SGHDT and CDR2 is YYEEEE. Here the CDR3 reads CASSLVSDTDTQYF. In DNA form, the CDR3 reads TGTGCCAGCAGCTTGGTTAGCGACACAGATACGCAGTATTTT. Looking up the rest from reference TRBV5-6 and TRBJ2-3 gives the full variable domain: DAGVTQSPTHLIKTRGQQVTLRCSPKSGHDTVSWYQQALGQGPQFIFQYYEEEERQRGNFPDRFSGHQFPNYSSELNVNALLLGDSALYLCASSLVSDTDTQYFGPGTRLTVL.

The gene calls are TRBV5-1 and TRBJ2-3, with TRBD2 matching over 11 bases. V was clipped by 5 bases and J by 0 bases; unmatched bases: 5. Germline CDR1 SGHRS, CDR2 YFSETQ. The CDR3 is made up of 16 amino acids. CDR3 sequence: CASSHRTSGSTDTQYF. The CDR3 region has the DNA TGCGCCAGCAGTCATAGGACTAGCGGGAGCACAGATACGCAGTATTTT.